This TCR beta chain was recovered during a study of response to subunit inactivated influenza vaccine. Study-wide results and limits: Few additional T cells are recruited per seasonal influenza vaccination, authors suggested.

TCRdb recomputed calls from the RT-PCR reads with MiXCR, one row per CDR3 protein. The profile shows about 480,000 distinct CDR3 sequences, about 25% of them singletons. This clonotype was recorded a few times. The antigen remains undetermined. The clonotype was recovered from a man in his fifties who received an inactivated influenza vaccine. The specimen was CD4+ T cells sorted from PBMCs, collected more than 4 days after vaccination.

The CDR3 reads CASRGAGQQTDTQYF. CDR3 in DNA: TGTGCCAGCAGGGGTGCGGGACAGCAGACAGATACGCAGTATTTT. The chain carries TRBV6-2 or TRBV6-3 and TRBJ2-3; D is possibly TRBD1 (7 bases). The CDR3 sequence is 15 residues long. Germline V gene sequence: CDR1 MNHEY, CDR2 SVGEGT. The V gene lost 6 bases and the J gene lost 3 bases, with 16 bases spanning the gap.